The T cell receptor (beta chain) under discussion was sequenced for a study of T cell responses to AZD1222 COVID-19 vaccine (dated by TCRdb to the early 2020s). Study-wide context: AZD1222 recipients given second doses at about 4 weeks or at about 12 weeks were pooled, since spike-specific TCR depth and breadth were not found to differ between the two schedules. A total of 230 to 250 trial participants underwent TCR sequencing, of whom some 210 received two doses of AZD1222 and about 26 received two doses of the MenACWY control vaccine. Trial participants were enrolled by age into subgroups of 18-55, 56-69 and 70-plus years, and approximately 150, 30 and 60 TCR-sequenced participants, respectively, were included in these subgroups.

Study-wide findings and limitations: A significant rise in spike-specific TCR breadth and depth was observed after two AZD1222 doses relative to day 0 and relative to MenACWY recipients. Conclusions about previously exposed vaccinees are limited because only six or seven AZD1222 recipients were SARS-CoV-2 seropositive at baseline. Reportedly, almost half of the unique spike-specific TCRs recognized epitopes lying outside the regions that are mutated in the B.1.351 and B.1.1.7 variants. Because no day 14 peak-response samples were available, repertoires were characterized only after the peak T cell response. CD4 TCRs associated with the vaccine covered the entire spike protein, and the dominant responses were in regions 160-218 and 743-854. Participants were mostly white British, with more females than males. The authors suggested clonal diversity may have been underestimated. In the small 56-69-year group, the increase in depth fell short of significance, most likely because of low power.

As for this clone: It lacks a known antigen. Base qualities are not recorded, but no much larger clone differs from it by a single base.

The germline V gene sets CDR1 to SGHRS and CDR2 to YFSETQ. Between the V and J ends, shortened by 3 bases and 0 bases respectively, the junction contains 18 bases. The CDR3 goes from the cysteine to the phenylalanine over 17 residues. The entry retains the CDR3 DNA only, 51 bases that are in frame from base 1. Taken with the paper, the label for time point translates to: baseline before first vaccination. Vaccinee samples came from UK trials COV001 and COV002, including a single-blind randomized controlled phase 2/3 trial of AZD1222 (ChAdOx1 nCoV-19) in healthy adults. Trial participant PBMC samples were collected at day 0 and day 28 after the second dose for TCRbeta chain sequencing. The CDR3 regions of human TCRbeta chains were analyzed by immunosequencing. The authors' analysis ran thus. Repertoire TCRs were matched against a reference library of SARS-CoV-2-specific TCRs generated with the MIRA antigen-specificity platform. Breadth meant the fraction of unique TCRs that were SARS-CoV-2-associated, whereas depth meant the fraction of total T cells that were SARS-CoV-2-associated. Using the MIRA data, every spike-specific TCR was mapped to the spike region that the TCR reacted to and assigned to either a CD4 or a CD8 class. Log10-transformed breadth and depth values were compared by one-way ANOVA with Sidak's multiple comparisons tests. What TCRdb holds here is the immuneACCESS table cut down to in-frame rearrangements. Part of the clones is not present; checked against another copy, under half of the missing clones reflect an unresolved V gene, and the others are unexplained. That table is the source of V, J and clone size, and D and trimming were worked out from the DNA. The sample table holds more than 85,000 clones, of which 88% were seen once. Jointly, the top ten make up 1.6% of the sample.

The starting material was peripheral blood, obtained on day 0 of AZD1222 vaccination. Recombination joined TRBV5-1 with TRBJ1-1; TRBD1 is possibly the D segment (6 matching bases). The source is an adult in good health. The DNA sequence is TGCGCCAGCAGCTATCAGGAGGGGGGATTGATGAACACTGAAGCTTTCTTT. This translates into CASSYQEGGLMNTEAFF.